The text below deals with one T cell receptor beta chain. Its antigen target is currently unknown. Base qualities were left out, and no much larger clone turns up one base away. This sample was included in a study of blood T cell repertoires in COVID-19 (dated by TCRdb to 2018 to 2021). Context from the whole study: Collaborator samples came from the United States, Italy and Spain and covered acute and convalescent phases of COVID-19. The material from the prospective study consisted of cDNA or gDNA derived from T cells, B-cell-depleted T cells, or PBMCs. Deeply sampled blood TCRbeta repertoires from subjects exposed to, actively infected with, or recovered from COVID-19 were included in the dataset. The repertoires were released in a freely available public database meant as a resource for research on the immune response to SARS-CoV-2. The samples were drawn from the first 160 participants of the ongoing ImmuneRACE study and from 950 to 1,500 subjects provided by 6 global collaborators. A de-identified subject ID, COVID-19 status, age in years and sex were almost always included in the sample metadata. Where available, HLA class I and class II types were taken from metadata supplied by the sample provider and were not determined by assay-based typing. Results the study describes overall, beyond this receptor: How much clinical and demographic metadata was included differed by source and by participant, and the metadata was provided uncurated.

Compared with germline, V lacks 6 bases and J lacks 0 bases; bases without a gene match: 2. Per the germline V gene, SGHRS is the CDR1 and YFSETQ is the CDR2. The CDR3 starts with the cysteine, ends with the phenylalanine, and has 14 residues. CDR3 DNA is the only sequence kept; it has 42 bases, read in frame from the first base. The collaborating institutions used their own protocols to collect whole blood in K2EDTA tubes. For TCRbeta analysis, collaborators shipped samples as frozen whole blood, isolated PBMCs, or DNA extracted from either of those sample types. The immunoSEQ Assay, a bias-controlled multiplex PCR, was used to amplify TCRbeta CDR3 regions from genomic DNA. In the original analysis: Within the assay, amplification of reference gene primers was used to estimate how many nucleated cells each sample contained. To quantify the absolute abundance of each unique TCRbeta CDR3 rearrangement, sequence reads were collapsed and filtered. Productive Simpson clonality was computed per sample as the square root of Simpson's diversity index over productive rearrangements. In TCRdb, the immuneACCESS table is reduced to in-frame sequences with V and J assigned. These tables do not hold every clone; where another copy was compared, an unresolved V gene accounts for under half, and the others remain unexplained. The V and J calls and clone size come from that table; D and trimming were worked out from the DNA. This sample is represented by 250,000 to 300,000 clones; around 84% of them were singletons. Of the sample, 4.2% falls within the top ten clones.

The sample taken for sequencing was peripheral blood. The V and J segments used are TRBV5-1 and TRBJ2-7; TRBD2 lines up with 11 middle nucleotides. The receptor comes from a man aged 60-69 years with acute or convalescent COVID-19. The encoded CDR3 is CASTGTSGSYEQYF. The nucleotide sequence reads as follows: TGCGCCAGCACCGGGACTAGCGGCTCCTACGAGCAGTACTTC.